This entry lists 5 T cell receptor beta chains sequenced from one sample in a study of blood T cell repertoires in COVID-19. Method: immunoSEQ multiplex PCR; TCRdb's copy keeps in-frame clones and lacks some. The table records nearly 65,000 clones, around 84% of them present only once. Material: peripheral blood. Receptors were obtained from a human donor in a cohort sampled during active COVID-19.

CDR3 DNA: TGTGCCAGCACTTTGACTAGCATCACCGGGGAGCTGTTTTTT. This gives the protein CASTLTSITGELFF. The rearrangement links TRBV7-2 to TRBJ2-2, with 7 positions matching TRBD2. CDR3 length equals 14 residues. V shed 7 bases and J 4 bases; nucleotides not matched to a gene: 6. Germline V gene sequence: CDR1 SGHTA, CDR2 FQGNSA.

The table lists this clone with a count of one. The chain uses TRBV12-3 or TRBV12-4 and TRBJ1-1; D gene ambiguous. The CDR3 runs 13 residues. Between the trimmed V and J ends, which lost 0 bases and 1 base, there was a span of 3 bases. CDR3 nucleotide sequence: TGTGCCAGCAGTTTAGCACAGAACACTGAAGCTTTCTTT. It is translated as CASSLAQNTEAFF.

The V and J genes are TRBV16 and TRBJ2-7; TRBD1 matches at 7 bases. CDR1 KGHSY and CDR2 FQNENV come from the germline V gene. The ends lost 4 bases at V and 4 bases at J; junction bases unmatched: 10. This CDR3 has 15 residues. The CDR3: CASSPPGQKIYEQYF. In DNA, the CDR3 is TGTGCCAGCAGCCCTCCGGGACAGAAAATTTACGAGCAGTACTTC.

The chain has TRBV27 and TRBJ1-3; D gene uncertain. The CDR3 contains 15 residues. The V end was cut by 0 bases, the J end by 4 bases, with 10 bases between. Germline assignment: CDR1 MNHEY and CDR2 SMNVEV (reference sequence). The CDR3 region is CASSLSSGIGNTIYF. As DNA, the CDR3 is TGTGCCAGCAGTTTATCATCCGGGATCGGAAACACCATATATTTT.

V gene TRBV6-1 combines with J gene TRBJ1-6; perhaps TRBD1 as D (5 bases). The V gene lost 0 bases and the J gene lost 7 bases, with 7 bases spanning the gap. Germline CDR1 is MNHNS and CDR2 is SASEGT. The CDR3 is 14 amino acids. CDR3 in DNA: TGTGCCAGCAGTGAAGCGCGGGGCAATTCACCCCTCCACTTT. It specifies CASSEARGNSPLHF.